This T cell receptor beta chain emerged from a study of identical twins. Overall study results and limits: There were fewer insertions in abundant cord blood beta clonotypes, but memory repertoires showed no such pattern.

TCRdb reanalysed the 5' RACE reads using MiXCR and keeps one entry per CDR3 protein. Of around 450,000 distinct CDR3 sequences in the sample, approximately 15% are singletons; the top ten hold about 0.52%. Per the germline V gene, CDR1 is LGHNA and CDR2 is YSLEER. The CDR3 spans 15 residues. The J segment lost 6 bases and the V segment lost 4 bases, leaving 10 bases of the junction unmatched. This clonotype was counted between two and nine times. Its antigen is currently unknown. These data also featured in a second study, about yellow fever vaccine responses in identical twins.

Material: CD4+ T cells sorted from blood. This receptor was taken from a woman younger than 30 in good health. The J gene is TRBJ2-7, the V gene TRBV4-3; TRBD2 matches 9 bases. The DNA of the CDR3 is TGCGCCAGCAGCCGTCCGGTAGCGGGAGTTATCGAGCAGTACTTC. Translated, it gives CASSRPVAGVIEQYF.